This T cell receptor (beta chain) was observed in a study of T-cell memory formation after mild COVID-19. Study findings and constraints: CD4/CD8 balance held among clones contracting day 15 to 85, and later expanders leaned CD4+. Chiefly within CM and EM were the contracting CD4+ clones; CD8+ ones were within EMRA.

With respect to this clonotype: What it binds is unknown.

V lost 2 bases to trimming and J lost 6 bases, with 13 bases between them. The germline CDR1 and CDR2 sequences are MDHEN and SYDVKM. There are 14 residues in the CDR3. TCRdb reprocessed the 5' RACE reads with MiXCR, giving one entry per CDR3 protein. The sample carries about 150,000 distinct CDR3 sequences, roughly 14% recorded once. The sample consisted of PBMCs or a T cell subset sorted from them (not recorded which). The chain couples TRBV28 to TRBJ2-5; D may be TRBD1 or TRBD2 (5 bases each). The TCR comes from an adult woman who had mild COVID-19 (a few samples of this study predate the infection). Cell type and time point are not known. This CDR3 is CASSLKGTPKTQYF. The CDR3 DNA reads TGTGCCAGCAGTTTAAAAGGGACCCCGAAGACCCAGTACTTC.